This TCR beta chain was profiled in a study of shared clonotypes between healthy human individuals. Study-wide findings and caveats: Relative to memory subsets, naive subsets generally showed larger estimated richness.

In the case of this clone: As yet, its antigen is unknown.

The germline V and J ends were trimmed by 3 bases and 2 bases, with 8 bases remaining between them. CDR1 SGDLS and CDR2 YYNGEE come from the germline V gene. This CDR3 region has 14 residues. Generated by immunoSEQ multiplex PCR, the TCRdb table keeps only in-frame clones and is missing some. The repertoire holds about 2.3 million clones, 92% seen once, with roughly 0.34% in the top ten. Sequenced sample: naive CD4+ T cells from PBMCs. Subset defined: CD45RA+ positively selected. This chain uses TRBV9 with TRBJ1-4; D might be TRBD1 (5 bases). This receptor was identified in a man aged 18 to 35 in good health. Some clones in this sample may be carry-over from other donors' samples. CDR3 DNA: TGTGCCAGCAGCGCAGGGAGCACTAATGAAAAACTGTTTTTT. It codes for CASSAGSTNEKLFF.